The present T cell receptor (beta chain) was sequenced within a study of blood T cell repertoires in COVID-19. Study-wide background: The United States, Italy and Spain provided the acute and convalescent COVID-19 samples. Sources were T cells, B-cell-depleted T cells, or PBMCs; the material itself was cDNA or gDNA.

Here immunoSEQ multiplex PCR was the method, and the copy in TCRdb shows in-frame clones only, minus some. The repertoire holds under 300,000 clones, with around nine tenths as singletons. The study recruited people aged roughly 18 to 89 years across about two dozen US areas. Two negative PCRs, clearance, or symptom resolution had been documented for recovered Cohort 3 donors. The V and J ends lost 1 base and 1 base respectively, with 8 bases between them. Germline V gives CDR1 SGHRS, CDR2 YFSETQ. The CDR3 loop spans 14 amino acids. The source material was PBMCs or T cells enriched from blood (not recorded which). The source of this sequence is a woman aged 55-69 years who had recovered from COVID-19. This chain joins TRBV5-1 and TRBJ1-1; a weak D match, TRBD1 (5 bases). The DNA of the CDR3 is TGCGCCAGCAGCTTGCAGACAGCGAACACTGAAGCTTTCTTT. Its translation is CASSLQTANTEAFF.